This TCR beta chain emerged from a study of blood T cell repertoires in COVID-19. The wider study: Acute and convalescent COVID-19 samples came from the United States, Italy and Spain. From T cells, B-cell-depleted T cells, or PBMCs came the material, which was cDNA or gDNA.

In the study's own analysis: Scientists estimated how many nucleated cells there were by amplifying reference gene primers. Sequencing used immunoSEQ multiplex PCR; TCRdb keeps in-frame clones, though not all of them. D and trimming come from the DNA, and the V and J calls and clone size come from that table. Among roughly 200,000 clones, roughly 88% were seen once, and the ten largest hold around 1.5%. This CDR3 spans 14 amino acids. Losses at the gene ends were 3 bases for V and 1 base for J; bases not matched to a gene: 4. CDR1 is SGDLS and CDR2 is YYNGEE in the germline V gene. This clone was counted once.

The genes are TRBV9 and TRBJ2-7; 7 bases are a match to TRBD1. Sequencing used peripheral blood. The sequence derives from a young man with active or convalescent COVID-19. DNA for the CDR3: TGTGCCAGCAGCGCCGGGACAGTTTCCTACGAGCAGTACTTC. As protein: CASSAGTVSYEQYF.